What follows are 5 T cell receptor beta chains derived from one specimen sequenced in a study of blood T cell repertoires in COVID-19. Profiled with immunoSEQ multiplex PCR; TCRdb holds only in-frame clones, not every one. The sample yields under 150,000 clones, over 65% seen once. Sequencing was performed on peripheral blood. These receptors originate from a woman older than 75 with active or convalescent COVID-19.

This clone has just a few counts. Sequence at one end of the junction differs from germline and may be a read error. This chain uses TRBV6-5 with TRBJ2-7; 8 bases match TRBD1. The CDR3 is 13 residues long. Germline lookup yields CDR1 MNHEY and CDR2 SVGAGI. CDR3 amino acids: CASNRGDSFEQYF. The CDR3 DNA reads TGTGCCAGCAACAGGGGGGACTCCTTCGAGCAGTACTTC.

This clone showed up just a few times. The CDR3 sequence: CASSSTGSGTEAFF. DNA for the CDR3: TGTGCCAGCAGTTCGACGGGATCCGGCACTGAAGCTTTCTTT. The chain has TRBV27 and TRBJ1-1, with D uncertain. V lost 4 bases to trimming and J lost 4 bases, with 13 bases between them. CDR1 MNHEY and CDR2 SMNVEV come from the germline V gene (reference sequence). The CDR3 has 14 amino acids.

This chain links TRBV2 with TRBJ1-5; 7 nucleotides line up with TRBD1. The V segment lost 1 base and the J segment 7 bases; nucleotides outside the gene matches: 7. Germline V gene data show CDR1 as SNHLY and CDR2 as FYNNEI. CDR3 length: 15 residues. Here the CDR3 reads CASSEGRGQGQPQHF. Written as DNA, the CDR3 is TGTGCCAGCAGTGAAGGAAGGGGGCAAGGACAGCCCCAGCATTTT.

This chain connects TRBV18 to TRBJ2-6, with D possibly matching TRBD1 (5 bases). Per the germline V gene, CDR1 is KGHSH and CDR2 is LQKENI. Trimming removed 3 bases at V and 0 bases at J, with 18 bases between. The CDR3 covers 19 residues. CDR3 loop: CASSPDPLTVFSGANVLTF. As DNA, the CDR3 is TGTGCCAGCTCACCGGATCCTTTGACAGTGTTCTCTGGGGCCAACGTCCTGACTTTC.

The genes are TRBV5-1 and TRBJ2-1, with TRBD2 matching 11 bases. This CDR3 comprises 15 residues. The V gene's germline CDR1 is SGHRS and CDR2 YFSETQ. V was clipped by 4 bases and J by 5 bases; unmatched bases: 5. CDR3 DNA: TGCGCCAGCAGCGACGGGACTAGCGGCCACAATGAGCAGTTCTTC. The encoded protein is CASSDGTSGHNEQFF.